The rows below give T cell receptor beta chains drawn from one sample of a study of T cell responses to AZD1222 COVID-19 vaccine. Profiled with immunoSEQ multiplex PCR; TCRdb holds only in-frame clones, not every one. Among about 96,000 clones listed, 85% to 90% were seen once. Sequences were derived from peripheral blood, sampled on day 0 of AZD1222 vaccination. The receptors originated from an adult in good health. The CDR3 runs from the conserved cysteine through the conserved F or W. Fields, in order: J gene, V gene, clone size, D gene, CDR3 protein, CDR3 DNA. D genes are given only for firm matches. Size is stated for part of the rows, as once, few or many counts, or as a class when the clone is expanded.

TRBJ1-4	TRBV3-1/TRBV3-2	.	.	CASSHLQGKLFF	TGTGCCAGCAGCCATCTACAGGGAAAACTGTTTTTT
TRBJ2-1	TRBV6-6	.	.	CASSYVGQGANEQFF	TGTGCCAGCAGTTACGTTGGACAAGGGGCCAATGAGCAGTTCTTC
TRBJ2-2	TRBV21-1	.	.	CASSKRWGLAVHTGELFF	TGTGCCAGCAGCAAAAGGTGGGGACTAGCGGTTCACACCGGGGAGCTGTTTTTT
TRBJ2-3	TRBV2	.	.	CASKTSGPTDTQYF	TGTGCCAGCAAAACGAGCGGCCCCACAGATACGCAGTATTTT
TRBJ2-7	TRBV29-1	.	TRBD1	CSVDAQGPLGQYF	TGCAGCGTTGATGCACAGGGGCCCCTGGGGCAGTACTTC
TRBJ2-7	TRBV10-3	.	.	CAADPGGQFYEQYF	TGTGCCGCCGATCCCGGGGGGCAGTTCTACGAGCAGTACTTC
TRBJ1-6	TRBV9	.	.	CASSVGGENSPLHF	TGTGCCAGCAGCGTTGGGGGAGAGAATTCACCCCTCCACTTT
TRBJ1-2	TRBV6-2/TRBV6-3	.	TRBD1	CASSYPDRVNGYTF	TGTGCCAGCAGTTACCCGGACAGGGTGAATGGCTACACCTTC
TRBJ2-5	TRBV14	.	.	CASSQERRAGETQYF	TGTGCCAGCAGCCAAGAGAGAAGGGCGGGTGAGACCCAGTACTTC
TRBJ2-1	TRBV29-1	.	TRBD2	CSAEMVVGRGEQFF	TGCAGCGCTGAGATGGTGGTGGGGAGGGGTGAGCAGTTCTTC
TRBJ1-5	TRBV3-1/TRBV3-2	once	.	CASSQDGGGRNQPQHF	TGTGCCAGCAGCCAAGATGGGGGGGGCCGCAATCAGCCCCAGCATTTT
TRBJ2-7	TRBV19	.	TRBD2	CASRGLAGGAEQYF	TGTGCCAGTCGAGGACTAGCGGGAGGGGCCGAGCAGTACTTC
TRBJ1-4	TRBV6-5	.	.	CASSYGQGLKLFF	TGTGCCAGCAGTTACGGTCAGGGGTTGAAACTGTTTTTT
TRBJ2-5	TRBV7-2	once	.	CASTPYGGWETQYF	TGTGCCAGCACCCCATATGGGGGCTGGGAGACCCAGTACTTC
TRBJ2-3	TRBV4-2	once	.	CASSPPPGLADTQYF	TGTGCCAGCAGCCCCCCCCCGGGGCTCGCAGATACGCAGTATTTT
TRBJ2-7	TRBV10-3	.	.	CAIRAPGGSLSYEQYF	TGTGCCATCAGGGCTCCGGGGGGCTCCCTTTCCTACGAGCAGTACTTC
TRBJ1-2	TRBV19	once	.	CASTQEGRENYGYTF	TGTGCCAGCACCCAGGAGGGCAGGGAAAACTATGGCTACACCTTC
TRBJ1-5	TRBV28	few	.	CASTRTPRGNQPQHF	TGTGCCAGCACCCGGACACCCAGGGGCAATCAGCCCCAGCATTTT
TRBJ2-7	TRBV27	.	.	CASSPSLEYEQYF	TGTGCCAGCAGTCCGTCTCTGGAATACGAGCAGTACTTC
TRBJ2-1	TRBV28	.	.	CASSKAGGSYNEQFF	TGTGCCAGCAGTAAAGCGGGTGGGTCCTACAATGAGCAGTTCTTC
TRBJ2-1	TRBV5-1	.	.	CASSLEGALTNEQFF	TGCGCCAGCAGCTTGGAAGGGGCCCTCACTAATGAGCAGTTCTTC
TRBJ2-7	TRBV11-3	.	.	CASSPGASYEQYF	TGTGCCAGCAGCCCTGGGGCCTCCTACGAGCAGTACTTC
TRBJ2-3	TRBV9	.	TRBD2	CASSATSGVADTQYF	TGTGCCAGCAGCGCTACTAGCGGAGTCGCCGATACGCAGTATTTT
TRBJ2-3	TRBV5-6	.	.	CASSLMGNTQYF	TGTGCCAGCAGCTTGATGGGGAATACGCAGTATTTT
TRBJ2-7	TRBV28	.	TRBD2	CASSFQRGGAYEQYF	TGTGCCAGCAGTTTCCAGCGGGGAGGGGCCTACGAGCAGTACTTC
TRBJ2-5	TRBV5-1	.	.	CASSLRQGTGETQYF	TGCGCCAGCAGCTTGCGCCAGGGGACGGGAGAGACCCAGTACTTC
TRBJ2-5	TRBV7-6	.	TRBD1	CASSLGDRGLEETQYF	TGTGCCAGCAGCTTAGGGGACAGGGGGCTAGAGGAGACCCAGTACTTC
TRBJ2-2	TRBV18	.	TRBD2	CASSPPMASGNTGELFF	TGTGCCAGCTCACCACCAATGGCTAGCGGTAACACCGGGGAGCTGTTTTTT
TRBJ1-4	TRBV6-5	.	TRBD1	CASSFGQGDGEKLFF	TGTGCCAGCAGTTTTGGACAGGGGGATGGGGAAAAACTGTTTTTT
TRBJ1-5	TRBV6-5	.	.	CASSFGRSNQPQHF	TGTGCCAGCAGTTTTGGCCGTAGCAATCAGCCCCAGCATTTT